The clone carrying this TCR beta chain has just a few counts. Its target is not known. This entry belongs to a study of T cells after yellow fever vaccination. Study at large: The SMART-Seq v4 Ultra Low Input method served to prepare the low-cell-number fractions.

This CDR3 has 13 amino acids. Germline V gives CDR1 SEHNR, CDR2 FQNEAQ (reference sequence). Trimming pared 1 base from V and 6 bases from J, leaving 10 bases between. TCR cDNA, made by 5'RACE template switching, carried an added universal primer site and UMIs. From the 5' RACE reads, TCRdb called clonotypes with MiXCR, one entry per CDR3 protein. This sample yields under 550,000 distinct CDR3 sequences, of which 20% to 25% are seen a single time; about 16% belongs to the top ten. General observations from the study: Most clones from primary vaccination were detected again post-booster (96% CD4, approximately 90% CD8). Abundant contaminating clonotypes from the bulk population could appear in FACS-sorted repertoires.

The receptor comes from a man in his late teens or twenties who received the YFV17D yellow fever vaccine. This chain joins TRBV7-9 and TRBJ2-7; D not certain. This specimen was PBMCs, taken roughly 23 days after the first yellow fever vaccination. The CDR3 DNA reads as TGTGCCAGCAGCTTAGATCCCCGAGGCGAGCAGTACGTC. It specifies CASSLDPRGEQYV.